These 8 T cell receptor beta chains were all obtained from the same sample, sequenced in a study of T cells in Graves' hyperthyroidism and ophthalmopathy. Using RNA transcripts as the source, TCR beta CDR3 regions were amplified. First-round RT-PCR of the TCR CDR3 relied on the HTBI primer set. TCRdb itself ran the multiplex PCR reads through MiXCR, one entry per CDR3 protein. The sample yields about 530,000 distinct CDR3 sequences, 17% seen once. The material sequenced was blood. The origin of the receptors is a woman aged 18-29 years with Graves' ophthalmopathy.

The chain has TRBV10-3 and TRBJ2-1, with 12 bases fitting TRBD2. Trimming at V came to 0 bases and at J to 6 bases, leaving 6 bases not matched to a gene. From germline, CDR1 is ENHRY and CDR2 SYGVKD. The CDR3 is 17 residues long. The CDR3 region is CAISESLTSGGGNEQFF. The CDR3 DNA follows: TGTGCCATCAGTGAGTCTCTGACTAGCGGGGGAGGCAATGAGCAGTTCTTC.

The chain carries TRBV9 and TRBJ2-2, with a possible D match to TRBD1 (6 bases). The CDR3 length is 20 residues. V lost 0 bases, J lost 1 base, and 22 bases lay in between. The germline V gene has CDR1 SGDLS and CDR2 YYNGEE. The CDR3 protein is CASSVVGGRGSLGNTGELFF. As DNA, the CDR3 is TGTGCCAGCAGCGTAGTAGGCGGCAGGGGTTCTTTAGGGAACACCGGGGAGCTGTTTTTT.

The CDR3 sequence is CASSQNIAGESYNEQFF. DNA for the CDR3: TGTGCCAGCAGCCAAAACATAGCGGGAGAGTCCTACAATGAGCAGTTCTTC. The V gene is TRBV28, the J gene TRBJ2-1; TRBD2 agrees at 9 bases. CDR3 length equals 17 residues. Germline trimming cut 6 bases from V and 1 base from J; bases unmatched to any gene: 10. In germline, CDR1 is MDHEN, CDR2 SYDVKM.

V and J are TRBV4-1 and TRBJ2-3, with D uncertain. This CDR3 spans 15 amino acids. Germline V gene sequence: CDR1 MGHRA, CDR2 YSYEKL. With 0 bases removed from V and 1 base from J, the gap between germline ends came to 8 bases. CDR3 DNA: TGCGCCAGCAGCCAAGATTTTAGACGCACAGATACGCAGTATTTT. It translates to CASSQDFRRTDTQYF.

In this sample, this clonotype turned up many times. The chain has TRBV7-3 and TRBJ2-5; TRBD2 matches 10 bases. Germline values: CDR1 SGHTA, CDR2 FQGTGA. CDR3 length equals 17 residues. J gave up 7 bases and V 5 bases, and 16 bases lay outside the gene matches. The CDR3 is CASSPTPLAGAVGTQYF. CDR3 coding DNA: TGTGCCAGCAGCCCCACCCCCCTAGCGGGAGCTGTAGGGACCCAGTACTTC.

This clonotype turned up a few times. The chain employs TRBV10-3 and TRBJ2-3; D might be TRBD2 (6 bases). Germline V gene sequence: CDR1 ENHRY, CDR2 SYGVKD. Trimming took 4 bases from V and 0 from J, leaving 8 bases between them. This CDR3 has 14 residues. The CDR3 DNA is TGTGCCATCAGTGCCGGGAGTAGCACAGATACGCAGTATTTT. Its translation: CAISAGSSTDTQYF.

The chain has TRBV19 and TRBJ1-6, with TRBD1 as a possible D gene (5 bases). CDR3 length: 14 amino acids. Trimming shortened V by 7 bases and J by 6 bases, and 13 bases separated the two germline ends. The germline CDR1 and CDR2 sequences are LNHDA and SQIVND (reference sequence). CDR3 protein: CASNSGRGNSPLHF. DNA of the CDR3: TGTGCCAGTAACTCGGGACGGGGTAATTCACCCCTCCACTTT.

V is TRBV4-1 and J is TRBJ2-1; 9 positions match TRBD2. CDR1 and CDR2 from the germline V gene are MGHRA and YSYEKL. The V and J ends lost 0 bases and 0 bases, in that order; junction bases with no gene match: 9. This CDR3 comprises 19 residues. The CDR3: CASSQDPAGGLSSYNEQFF. DNA of the CDR3: TGCGCCAGCAGCCAAGATCCAGCGGGGGGACTCTCCTCCTACAATGAGCAGTTCTTC.